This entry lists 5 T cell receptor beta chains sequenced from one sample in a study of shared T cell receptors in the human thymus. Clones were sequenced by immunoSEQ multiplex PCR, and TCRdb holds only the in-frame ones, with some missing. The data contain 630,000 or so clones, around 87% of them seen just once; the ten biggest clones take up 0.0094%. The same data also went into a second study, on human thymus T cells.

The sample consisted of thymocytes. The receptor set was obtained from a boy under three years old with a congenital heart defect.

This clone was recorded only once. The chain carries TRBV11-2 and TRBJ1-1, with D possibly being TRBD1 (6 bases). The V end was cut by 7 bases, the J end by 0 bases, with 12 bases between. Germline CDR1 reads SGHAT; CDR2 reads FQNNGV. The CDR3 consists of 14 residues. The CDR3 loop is CASIRDRMNTEAFF. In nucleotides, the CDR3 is TGTGCCAGCATCCGTGACAGGATGAACACTGAAGCTTTCTTT.

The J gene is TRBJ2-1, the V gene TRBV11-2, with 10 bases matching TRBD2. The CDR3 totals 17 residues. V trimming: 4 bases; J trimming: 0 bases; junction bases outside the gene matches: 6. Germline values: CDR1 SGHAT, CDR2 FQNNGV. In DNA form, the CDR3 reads TGTGCCAGCAGCTACACTAGCGGGGTCAGCTCCTACAATGAGCAGTTCTTC. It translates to CASSYTSGVSSYNEQFF.

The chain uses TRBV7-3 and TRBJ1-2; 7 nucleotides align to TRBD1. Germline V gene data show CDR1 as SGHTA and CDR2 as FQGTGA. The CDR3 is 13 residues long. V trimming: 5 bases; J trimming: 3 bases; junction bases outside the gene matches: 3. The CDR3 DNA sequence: TGTGCCAGCAGCCGTCAGGGGGACTATGGCTACACCTTC. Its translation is CASSRQGDYGYTF. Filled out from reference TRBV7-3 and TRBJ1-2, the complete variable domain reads GAGVSQTPSNKVTEKGKYVELRCDPISGHTALYWYRQSLGQGPEFLIYFQGTGAADDSGLPNDRFFAVRPEGSVSTLKIQRTERGDSAVYLCASSRQGDYGYTFGSGTRLTVV.

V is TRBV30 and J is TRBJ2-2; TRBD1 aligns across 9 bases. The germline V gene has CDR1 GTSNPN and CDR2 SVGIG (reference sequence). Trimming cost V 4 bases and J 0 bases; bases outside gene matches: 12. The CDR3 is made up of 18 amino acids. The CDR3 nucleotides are TGTGCCTGGAAAGGTGAAGACAGGGGGTGGACGAACACCGGGGAGCTGTTTTTT. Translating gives CAWKGEDRGWTNTGELFF.

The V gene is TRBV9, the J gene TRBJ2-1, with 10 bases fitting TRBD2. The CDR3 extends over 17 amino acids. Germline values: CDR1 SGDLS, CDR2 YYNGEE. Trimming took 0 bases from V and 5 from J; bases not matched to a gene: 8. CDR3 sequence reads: CASSVGWAGTSDNEQFF. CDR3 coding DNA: TGTGCCAGCAGCGTAGGTTGGGCCGGGACTAGCGACAATGAGCAGTTCTTC.